The present T cell receptor beta chain was sequenced within a study of blood T cell repertoires in COVID-19. Study-wide context: Spain, Italy and the United States supplied samples that represented acute and convalescent COVID-19. T cells, B-cell-depleted T cells, or PBMCs provided the cDNA or gDNA that served as material.

Germline values: CDR1 MDHEN, CDR2 SYDVKM. J lost 8 bases, V lost 4 bases, and 6 bases had no gene match. The CDR3 is 15 amino acids. Under the authors' procedure: Researchers report that nucleated cell counts were estimated from reference gene primer amplification. The table came from immunoSEQ multiplex PCR; TCRdb's copy has only in-frame clones and leaves some out. V and J calls and clone size come straight from that table; D and trimming were deduced from the DNA. The sample holds about 200,000 clones, approximately 80% seen once. The J gene is TRBJ1-6, the V gene TRBV28; 9 bases map to TRBD1. The TCR originated in a man aged 35 to 55 with acute or convalescent COVID-19. Sequenced sample: peripheral blood. For the CDR3, the DNA is TGTGCCAGCAGTTCACCGGGACAGGGATATTCACCCCTCCACTTT. Its translation is CASSSPGQGYSPLHF.